This entry lists 20 T cell receptor beta chains sequenced from one sample in a study of post-analysis software for immune sequencing data. Study outcomes and limitations: Relative to controls, patients had five TRBV segments at higher frequency, with TRBV5-6, TRBV5-1 and TRBV20-1 among these.

No antigen is known for these receptors. Presence of unique molecular identifiers characterized the TCR beta cDNA libraries. Via MiXCR, TCRdb re-called the PCR reads, giving one row per CDR3 protein. The sample consists of hundreds of thousands of distinct CDR3 sequences, around 47% of them appearing once. The material sequenced was blood. All receptors come from a girl aged 5-17 years with multiple sclerosis.

The rearrangement joins TRBV7-2 to TRBJ2-7, with D perhaps matching TRBD1 (5 bases). Germline V gives CDR1 SGHTA, CDR2 FQGNSA. Trimming took 5 bases from V and 0 from J, leaving 20 bases between them. The CDR3 covers 17 residues. The CDR3 region is CASSPRVVGWGSYEQYF. DNA of the CDR3: TGTGCCAGCAGCCCCAGGGTGGTAGGGTGGGGCTCCTACGAGCAGTACTTC.

The rearrangement joins TRBV20-1 to TRBJ2-1; TRBD2 matches at 10 bases. This CDR3 has 16 residues. CDR1 is DFQATT, CDR2 SNEGSKA, per germline (reference sequence). V dropped 1 base and J dropped 7; count of bases not matched to a gene: 10. CDR3 DNA: TGCAGTGCTAGAGTTGTAACGGCTAGCGGGAGTAATGAGCAGTTCTTC. Residues: CSARVVTASGSNEQFF.

The chain combines TRBV20-1 with TRBJ2-1; possibly TRBD1 for D (5 bases). Germline V gene data show CDR1 as DFQATT and CDR2 as SNEGSKA (reference sequence). The CDR3 is 15 amino acids. V was cut by 3 bases and J by 4 bases, with 16 bases left in between. The CDR3 DNA reads TGCAGTGCTAGGGTAATGCAGGGATCGTACAATGAGCAGTTCTTC. Amino acids: CSARVMQGSYNEQFF.

This chain joins TRBV12-3 or TRBV12-4 and TRBJ1-1; no clear D. This CDR3 contains 14 residues. Trimming shortened V by 4 bases and J by 1 base, and 10 bases separated the two germline ends. CDR3 protein: CASSWRHENTEAFF. The CDR3 region has the DNA TGTGCCAGCAGTTGGCGGCACGAGAACACTGAAGCTTTCTTT.

The V call is TRBV7-9, the J call TRBJ1-2; TRBD1 aligns across 9 bases. This CDR3 has 14 amino acids. With V trimmed by 5 bases and J by 4 bases, 5 bases remained unmatched. Germline CDR1 reads SEHNR; CDR2 reads FQNEAQ (reference sequence). CDR3 nucleotides: TGTGCCAGCAGCGGGGACAGGGCGGGCTATGGCTACACCTTC. Its translation: CASSGDRAGYGYTF.

V gene TRBV12-3 or TRBV12-4 combines with J gene TRBJ2-7; possibly TRBD2 for D (6 bases). Gene TRBJ2-1 matches the end of the DNA better, so the J call may be wrong. This CDR3 contains 15 residues. The CDR3 reads CACLVVTSSYNEQFF. As DNA, the CDR3 is TGTGCCTGCCTCGTCGTGACTAGCTCCTACAATGAGCAGTTCTTC.

Remarks on this clonotype: At one of its ends the junction is not consistent with the germline gene, which may arise from a read error. This chain joins TRBV7-9 and TRBJ1-4; D may be TRBD1 (6 bases). This CDR3 spans 14 amino acids. Germline CDR1 and CDR2: SEHNR and FQNEAQ (reference sequence). This chain's CDR3 is CASGLSTGNEKLFF. The CDR3 DNA follows: TGTGCCAGCGGCTTAAGTACAGGGAATGAAAAACTGTTTTTT.

There are a few counts of this clonotype. V is TRBV12-3 or TRBV12-4 and J is TRBJ2-7; D uncertain. This CDR3 is 14 amino acids long. Trimming removed 5 bases from V and 0 bases from J, with 11 bases in between. CDR3 coding DNA: TGTGCCAGCAGTCGCAAACAAAACTCCTACGAGCAGTACTTC. It encodes CASSRKQNSYEQYF.

DNA for the CDR3: TGTGCCAGCAGTTACTCGAGGACTAGCGGGAGTTATGAGCAGTTCTTC. Protein product: CASSYSRTSGSYEQFF. This sequence joins TRBV6-2 or TRBV6-3 and TRBJ2-1, with 13 bases aligning to TRBD2. This CDR3 is 16 amino acids long. Trimming took 0 bases from V and 8 from J; bases not matched to a gene: 4. Germline CDR1 is MNHEY and CDR2 is SVGEGT.

The chain joins TRBV20-1 to TRBJ1-2; no clear D gene. V was cut by 4 bases and J by 8 bases, with 20 bases left in between. The CDR3 extends over 14 amino acids. CDR1 and CDR2 from the germline V gene are DFQATT and SNEGSKA (reference sequence). The CDR3 spells CSAKYTTGLRGYTF. DNA for the CDR3: TGCAGTGCTAAATACACGACCGGGCTGAGAGGCTACACCTTC.

In its sample, this clonotype was seen many times. The chain couples TRBV5-1 to TRBJ2-7, with TRBD1 as a possible D gene (7 bases). The germline V and J ends were trimmed by 6 bases and 6 bases, with 19 bases remaining between them. The CDR3 contains 14 residues. The germline gives CDR1 SGHRS, CDR2 YFSETQ. DNA of the CDR3: TGCGCCAGCATGACGGGGCCAGGGGGAGGCGAGCAGTACTTC. Protein sequence: CASMTGPGGGEQYF.

Concerning this clonotype itself: The junction departs from the called germline gene at one end, perhaps through a read error. The chain couples TRBV7-7 to TRBJ2-1, with TRBD2 identical over 8 bases. Germline V gives CDR1 SSHAT, CDR2 FNYEAQ (reference sequence). The CDR3 length is 14 residues. CDR3 amino acids: CASSLELADNEQFF. The CDR3 nucleotides are TGTGCTAGCAGCTTAGAACTAGCGGACAATGAGCAGTTCTTC.

This chain joins TRBV4-2 and TRBJ2-5, with TRBD1 as a possible D gene (5 bases). The CDR3 is made up of 14 amino acids. Germline CDR1 and CDR2: LGHNA and YNFKEQ. Trimming took off 5 bases at V and 0 bases at J, with 10 bases between the two ends. As DNA, the CDR3 is TGTGCCAGCAGCAGGACAAACTACCAAGAGACCCAGTACTTC. It translates to CASSRTNYQETQYF.

In this sample, this clonotype turned up a few times. The chain's CDR3 is CSVVGEKGSSTDTQYF. The CDR3 DNA reads as TGCAGCGTTGTCGGGGAGAAAGGCTCTAGCACAGATACGCAGTATTTT. The rearrangement uses TRBV29-1 and TRBJ2-3, with TRBD2 as a possible D gene (5 bases). This CDR3 has 16 amino acids. From germline, CDR1 is SQVTM and CDR2 ANQGSEA. V lost 4 bases to trimming and J lost 0 bases, with 17 bases between them.

This chain connects TRBV12-3 or TRBV12-4 to TRBJ1-2; no clear D gene. V was shortened by 9 bases and J by 6 bases, with 8 bases between the two germline ends. The CDR3 has 10 residues. The CDR3 is CASRSNGYTF. CDR3 DNA sequence: TGTGCCAGTCGGTCGAATGGCTACACCTTC.

The chain links TRBV5-1 to TRBJ2-1; D call uncertain. Germline V gives CDR1 SGHRS, CDR2 YFSETQ. Deletions cut 4 bases from V and 7 bases from J, with 9 bases between. This CDR3 has 12 amino acids. The CDR3 region has the DNA TGCGCCAGCAGCCCCGGGCGGAATGAGCAGTTCTTC. Protein: CASSPGRNEQFF. The full variable domain, its missing parts supplied by reference TRBV5-1 and TRBJ2-1, is KAGVTQTPRYLIKTRGQQVTLSCSPISGHRSVSWYQQTPGQGLQFLFEYFSETQRNKGNFPGRFSGRQFSNSRSEMNVSTLELGDSALYLCASSPGRNEQFFGPGTRLTVL.

There are many counts of this clonotype. J is TRBJ2-7 and V is TRBV12-3 or TRBV12-4, with a possible D match to TRBD2 (5 bases). The CDR3 extends over 13 amino acids. V lost 2 bases and J 5 bases, leaving 10 bases between the germline ends. The CDR3 here is CASSLTRGNEQYF. The DNA for the CDR3 is TGTGCCAGCAGTTTAACCCGGGGAAACGAGCAGTACTTC.

This clonotype was detected ten times or more. The chain joins TRBV9 to TRBJ1-4, with D possibly TRBD1 on 5 matching bases. This CDR3 region has 14 residues. The V and J ends lost 4 bases and 6 bases respectively, with 13 bases between them. CDR1 is SGDLS and CDR2 is YYNGEE in the germline V gene. The CDR3 coding sequence is TGTGCCAGCAGCCCACCCTGGGGGGATGAAAAACTGTTTTTT. Translated, it gives CASSPPWGDEKLFF.

The V call is TRBV12-3 or TRBV12-4, the J call TRBJ2-7; possibly TRBD2 for D (5 bases). The V gene lost 3 bases and the J gene lost 1 base, with 19 bases spanning the gap. The CDR3 loop spans 17 amino acids. The CDR3 nucleotides read TGTGCCAGCAGTTTGTTGGGGAGCCCTAGGGCGTCCTACGAGCAGTACTTC. Residues: CASSLLGSPRASYEQYF.

The J gene is TRBJ2-5, the V gene TRBV21-1; the DNA was not used to check the table's D call, TRBD2. TRBV21-1 is a pseudogene segment. This CDR3 contains 14 residues. The CDR3 DNA sequence: TGTGCCAGCAGCACCCGACTAGTCCAAGAGACCCAGTACTTC. This translates into CASSTRLVQETQYF.